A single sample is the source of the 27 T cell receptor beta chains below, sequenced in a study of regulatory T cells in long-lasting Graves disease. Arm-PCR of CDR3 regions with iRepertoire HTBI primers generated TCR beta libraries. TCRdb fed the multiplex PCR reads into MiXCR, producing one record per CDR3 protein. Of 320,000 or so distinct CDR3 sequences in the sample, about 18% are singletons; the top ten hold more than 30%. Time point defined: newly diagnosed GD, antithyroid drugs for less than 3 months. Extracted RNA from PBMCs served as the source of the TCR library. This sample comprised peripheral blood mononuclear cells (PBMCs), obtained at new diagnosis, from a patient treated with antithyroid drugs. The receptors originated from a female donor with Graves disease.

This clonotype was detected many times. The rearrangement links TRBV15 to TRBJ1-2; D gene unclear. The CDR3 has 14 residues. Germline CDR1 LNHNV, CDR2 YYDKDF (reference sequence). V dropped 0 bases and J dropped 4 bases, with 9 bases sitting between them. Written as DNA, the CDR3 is TGTGCCACCAGCAGAGATCGGTCGGGCTATGGCTACACCTTC. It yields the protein CATSRDRSGYGYTF.

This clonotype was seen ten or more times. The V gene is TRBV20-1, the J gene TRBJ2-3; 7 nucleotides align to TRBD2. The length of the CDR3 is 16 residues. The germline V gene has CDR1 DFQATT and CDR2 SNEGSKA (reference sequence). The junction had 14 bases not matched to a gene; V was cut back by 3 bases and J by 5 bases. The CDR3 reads CSASSSGTGRVDTQYF. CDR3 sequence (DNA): TGCAGTGCTAGTTCTAGCGGCACCGGAAGGGTAGATACGCAGTATTTT.

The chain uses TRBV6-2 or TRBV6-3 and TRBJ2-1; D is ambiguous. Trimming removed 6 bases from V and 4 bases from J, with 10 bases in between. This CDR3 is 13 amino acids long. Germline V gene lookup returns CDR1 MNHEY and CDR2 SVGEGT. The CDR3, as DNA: TGTGCCAGCAGGGAAGACGGGTACAATGAGCAGTTCTTC. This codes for CASREDGYNEQFF.

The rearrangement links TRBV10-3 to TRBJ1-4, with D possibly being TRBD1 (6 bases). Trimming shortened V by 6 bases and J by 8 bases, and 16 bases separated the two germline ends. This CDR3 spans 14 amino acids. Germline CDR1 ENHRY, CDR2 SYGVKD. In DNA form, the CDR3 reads TGTGCCATCAGCGACAGGTCGAAGGACGAAAAACTGTTTTTT. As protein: CAISDRSKDEKLFF.

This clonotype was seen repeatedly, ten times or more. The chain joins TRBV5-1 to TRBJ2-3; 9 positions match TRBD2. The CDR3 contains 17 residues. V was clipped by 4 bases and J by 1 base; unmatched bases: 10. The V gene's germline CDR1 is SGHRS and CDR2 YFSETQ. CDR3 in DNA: TGCGCCAGCAGCCCCCTAAAAGCGGGAGGCGGCACAGATACGCAGTATTTT. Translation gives CASSPLKAGGGTDTQYF.

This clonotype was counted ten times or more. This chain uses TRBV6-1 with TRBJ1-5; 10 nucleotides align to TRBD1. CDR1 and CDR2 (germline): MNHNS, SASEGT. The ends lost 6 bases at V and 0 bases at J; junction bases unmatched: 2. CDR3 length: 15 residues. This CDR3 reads CASRGTGVSNQPQHF. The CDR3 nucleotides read TGTGCCAGCAGAGGGACAGGGGTTAGCAATCAGCCCCAGCATTTT.

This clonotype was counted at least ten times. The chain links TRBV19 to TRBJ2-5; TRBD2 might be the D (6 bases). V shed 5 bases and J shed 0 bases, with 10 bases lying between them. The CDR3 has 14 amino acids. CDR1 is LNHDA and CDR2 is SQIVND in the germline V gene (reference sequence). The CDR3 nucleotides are TGTGCCAGTAGTCACCGGGACTACCAAGAGACCCAGTACTTC. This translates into CASSHRDYQETQYF.

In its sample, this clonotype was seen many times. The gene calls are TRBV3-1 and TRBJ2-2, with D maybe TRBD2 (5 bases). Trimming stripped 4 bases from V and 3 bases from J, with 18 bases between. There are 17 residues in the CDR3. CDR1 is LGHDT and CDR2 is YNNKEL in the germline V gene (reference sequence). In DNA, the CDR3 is TGTGCCAGCAGCCCGACCTCTGTTGGACTTTACACCGGGGAGCTGTTTTTT. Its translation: CASSPTSVGLYTGELFF.

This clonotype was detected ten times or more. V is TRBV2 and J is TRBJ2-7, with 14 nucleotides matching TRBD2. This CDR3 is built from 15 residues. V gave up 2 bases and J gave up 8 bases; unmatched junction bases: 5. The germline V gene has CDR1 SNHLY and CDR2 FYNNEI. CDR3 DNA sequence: TGTGCCAGCAGTGAAAGACTAGCGGGAGGGGCCAAGCAGTACTTC. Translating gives CASSERLAGGAKQYF. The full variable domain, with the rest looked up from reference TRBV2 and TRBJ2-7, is EPEVTQTPSHQVTQMGQEVILRCVPISNHLYFYWYRQILGQKVEFLVSFYNNEISEKSEIFDDQFSVERPDGSNFTLKIRSTKLEDSAMYFCASSERLAGGAKQYFGPGTRLTVT.

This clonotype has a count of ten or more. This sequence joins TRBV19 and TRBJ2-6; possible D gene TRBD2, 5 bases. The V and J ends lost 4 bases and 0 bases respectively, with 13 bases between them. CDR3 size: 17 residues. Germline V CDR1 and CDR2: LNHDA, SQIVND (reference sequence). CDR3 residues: CASSTEGWASGANVLTF. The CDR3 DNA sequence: TGTGCCAGTAGTACAGAGGGCTGGGCCTCTGGGGCCAACGTCCTGACTTTC.

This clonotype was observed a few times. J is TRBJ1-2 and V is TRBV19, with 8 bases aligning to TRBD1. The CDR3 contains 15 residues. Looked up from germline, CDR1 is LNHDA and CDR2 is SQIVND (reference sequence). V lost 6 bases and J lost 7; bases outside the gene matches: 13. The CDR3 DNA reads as TGTGCCAGTAGAGCGGGAGGGACAGGTCTGTTTGGCTACACCTTC. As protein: CASRAGGTGLFGYTF.

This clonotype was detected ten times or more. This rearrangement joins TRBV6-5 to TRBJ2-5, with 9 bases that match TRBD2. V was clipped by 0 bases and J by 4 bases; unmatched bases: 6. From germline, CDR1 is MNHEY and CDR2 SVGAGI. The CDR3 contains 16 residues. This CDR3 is CASSYSLAGAGETQYF. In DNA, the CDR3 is TGTGCCAGCAGTTACTCCTTAGCGGGAGCGGGAGAGACCCAGTACTTC.

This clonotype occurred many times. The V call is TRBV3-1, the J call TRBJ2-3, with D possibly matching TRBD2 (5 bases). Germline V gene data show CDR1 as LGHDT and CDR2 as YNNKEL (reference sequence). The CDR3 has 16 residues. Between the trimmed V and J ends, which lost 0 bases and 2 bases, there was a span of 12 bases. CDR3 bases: TGTGCCAGCAGCCAAGATCGTGAGGGCAACACAGATACGCAGTATTTT. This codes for CASSQDREGNTDTQYF.

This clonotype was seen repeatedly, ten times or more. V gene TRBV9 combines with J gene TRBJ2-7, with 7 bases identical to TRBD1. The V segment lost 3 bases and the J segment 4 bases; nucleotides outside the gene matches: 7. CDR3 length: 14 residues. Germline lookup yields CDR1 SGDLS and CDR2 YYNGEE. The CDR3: CASSERDRAYEQYF. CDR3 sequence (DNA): TGTGCCAGCAGCGAGAGGGACAGAGCTTACGAGCAGTACTTC.

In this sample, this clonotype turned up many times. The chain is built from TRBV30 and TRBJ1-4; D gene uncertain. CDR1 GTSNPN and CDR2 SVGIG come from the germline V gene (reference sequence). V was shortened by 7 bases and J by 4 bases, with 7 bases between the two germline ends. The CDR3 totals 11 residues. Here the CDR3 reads CALEDNEKLFF. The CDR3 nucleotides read TGTGCCTTGGAGGATAATGAAAAACTGTTTTTT.

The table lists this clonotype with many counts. The CDR3 coding sequence is TGTGCCACCAGCAGAGTGGTTGGTTCGCGTTCCTCCTACGAGCAGTACTTC. Translating gives CATSRVVGSRSSYEQYF. V is TRBV15 and J is TRBJ2-3; no clear D. Near its end, the DNA agrees better with TRBJ2-7, so the J call may be wrong. The CDR3 runs to 17 residues. Germline V CDR1 and CDR2: LNHNV, YYDKDF (reference sequence).

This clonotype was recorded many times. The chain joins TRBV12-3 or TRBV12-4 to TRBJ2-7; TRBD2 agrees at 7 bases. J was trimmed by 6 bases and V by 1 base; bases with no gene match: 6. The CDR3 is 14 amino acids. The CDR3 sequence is CASSLGTRIGEQYF. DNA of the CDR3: TGTGCCAGCAGTTTAGGGACTAGGATCGGCGAGCAGTACTTC.

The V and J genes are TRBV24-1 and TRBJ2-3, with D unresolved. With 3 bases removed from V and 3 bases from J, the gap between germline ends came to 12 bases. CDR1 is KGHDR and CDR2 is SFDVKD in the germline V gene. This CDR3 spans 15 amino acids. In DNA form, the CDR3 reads TGTGCCACCAGTGATAAGTCAGGAACTACAGATACGCAGTATTTT. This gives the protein CATSDKSGTTDTQYF.

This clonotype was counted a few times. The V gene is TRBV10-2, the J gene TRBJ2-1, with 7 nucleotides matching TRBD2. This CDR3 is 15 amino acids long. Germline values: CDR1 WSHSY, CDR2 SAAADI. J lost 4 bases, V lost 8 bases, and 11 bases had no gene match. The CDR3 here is CASRPASGLYNEQFF. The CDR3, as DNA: TGCGCCAGCCGGCCAGCTAGCGGACTTTACAATGAGCAGTTCTTC.

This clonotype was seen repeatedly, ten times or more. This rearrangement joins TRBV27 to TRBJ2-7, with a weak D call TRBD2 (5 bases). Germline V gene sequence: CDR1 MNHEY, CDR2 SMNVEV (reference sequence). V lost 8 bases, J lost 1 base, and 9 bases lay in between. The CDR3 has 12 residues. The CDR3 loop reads CASWERSYEQYF. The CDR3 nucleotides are TGTGCCAGCTGGGAGCGGTCCTACGAGCAGTACTTC.

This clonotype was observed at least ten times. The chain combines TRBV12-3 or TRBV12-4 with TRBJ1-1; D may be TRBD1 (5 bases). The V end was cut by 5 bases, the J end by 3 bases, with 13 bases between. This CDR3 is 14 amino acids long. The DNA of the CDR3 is TGTGCCAGCAGTCCGGGACTTACGCACACTGAAGCTTTCTTT. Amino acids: CASSPGLTHTEAFF.

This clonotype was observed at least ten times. CDR3 residues: CSARSQGSGTQYF. In DNA, the CDR3 is TGCAGTGCTAGGTCTCAAGGAAGTGGGACCCAGTACTTC. The chain uses TRBV20-1 and TRBJ2-5; D is unresolved. The V end lost 3 bases, the J end lost 7 bases, and 15 bases lay between the germline ends. This CDR3 is 13 amino acids long. CDR1 is DFQATT, CDR2 SNEGSKA, per germline (reference sequence).

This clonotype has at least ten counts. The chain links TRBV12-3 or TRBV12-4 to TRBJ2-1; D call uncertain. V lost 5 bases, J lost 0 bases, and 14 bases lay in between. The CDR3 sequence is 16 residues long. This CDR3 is CASSAASGSSYNEQFF. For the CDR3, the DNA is TGTGCCAGCAGTGCCGCCAGTGGAAGCTCCTACAATGAGCAGTTCTTC.

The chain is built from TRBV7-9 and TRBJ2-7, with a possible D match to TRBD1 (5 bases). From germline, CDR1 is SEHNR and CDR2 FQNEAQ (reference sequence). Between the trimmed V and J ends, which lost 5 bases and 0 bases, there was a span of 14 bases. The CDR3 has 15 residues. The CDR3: CASSQTGSYSYEQYF. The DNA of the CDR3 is TGTGCCAGCAGCCAAACAGGATCCTACTCCTACGAGCAGTACTTC.

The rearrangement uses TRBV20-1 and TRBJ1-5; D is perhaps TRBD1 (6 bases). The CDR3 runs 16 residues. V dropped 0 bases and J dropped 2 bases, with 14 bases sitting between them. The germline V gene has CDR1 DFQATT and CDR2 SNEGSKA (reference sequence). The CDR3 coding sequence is TGCAGTGCTAGAGATGGGGGCGCGGGGGGCAATCAGCCCCAGCATTTT. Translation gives CSARDGGAGGNQPQHF.

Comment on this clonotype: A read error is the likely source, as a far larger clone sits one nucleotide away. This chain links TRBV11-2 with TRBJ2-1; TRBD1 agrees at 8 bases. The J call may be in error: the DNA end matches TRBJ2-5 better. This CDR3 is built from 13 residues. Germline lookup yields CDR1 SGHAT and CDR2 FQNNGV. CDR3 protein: CANSYYRGETQYF. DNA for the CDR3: TGTGCCAACAGCTATTACAGGGGGGAGACCCAGTACTTC.

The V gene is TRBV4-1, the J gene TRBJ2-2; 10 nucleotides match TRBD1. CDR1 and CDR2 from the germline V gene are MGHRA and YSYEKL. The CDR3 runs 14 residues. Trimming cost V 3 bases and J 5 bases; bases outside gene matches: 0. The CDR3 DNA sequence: TGCGCCAGCAGCCAGGGACAGGGGACCGGGGAGCTGTTTTTT. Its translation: CASSQGQGTGELFF.